This T cell receptor (beta chain) was sequenced for a study of blood T cell repertoires in COVID-19. Study at large: There were acute and convalescent COVID-19 samples, and they came from the United States, Italy and Spain. PBMCs, B-cell-depleted T cells, or T cells provided the cDNA or gDNA that made up the material.

Per the original methods: Quantification of nucleated cells was approximated via reference gene primer amplification. The method was immunoSEQ multiplex PCR; TCRdb's version includes in-frame clones alone and lacks a portion of them. The DNA was the basis for D and trimming; V, J and clone size are from that table. Altogether about 190,000 clones are present, approximately 91% being singletons, with the ten largest covering about 2.1%. The clonotype originates from a man aged 70 or older with active or convalescent COVID-19. The sequenced sample consisted of peripheral blood.

Here the CDR3 reads CASSLGSGTREQYF. The CDR3 nucleotides read TGTGCCAGCAGCTTAGGTTCAGGGACTCGGGAGCAGTACTTC. The chain couples TRBV7-9 to TRBJ2-7, with TRBD2 as a possible D gene (6 bases). Germline CDR1 SEHNR, CDR2 FQNEAQ (reference sequence). Deletions cut 1 base from V and 7 bases from J, with 14 bases between. The length of the CDR3 is 14 residues.